This T cell receptor (beta chain) was retrieved from a study of blood T cell repertoires in COVID-19 (dated by TCRdb to the early 2020s). In the study overall: Samples covering the acute and convalescent phases of COVID-19 were provided by collaborators in the United States, Italy and Spain. Deeply sampled blood TCRbeta repertoires from subjects exposed to, actively infected with, or recovered from COVID-19 were included in the dataset. The sample metadata nearly always contained a de-identified subject ID, COVID-19 status, age in years and sex. The repertoires were released in a freely available public database meant as a resource for research on the immune response to SARS-CoV-2. HLA class I and class II types, where available, came from metadata supplied by the sample provider rather than from assay-based typing. The material from the prospective study consisted of cDNA or gDNA derived from T cells, B-cell-depleted T cells, or PBMCs. Samples came from the ongoing ImmuneRACE study (first 160 participants) plus 1,254 subjects from 6 global collaborators.

With regard to this clone: This receptor's antigen is unknown. Base qualities are not provided; no much larger clone lies one nucleotide away.

General findings and caveats noted by the study authors: The amount of clinical and demographic metadata varied by source and participant and was provided uncurated.

Whole blood was collected in K2EDTA tubes by collaborating institutions according to the institutions' own protocols. For TCRbeta analysis, collaborator samples were shipped as frozen whole blood, as isolated PBMCs, or as DNA extracted from either sample type. As encoded in the germline V gene, CDR1 is SGHAT while CDR2 is FQNNGV. From V the trimming removes 0 bases and from J it removes 6 bases, while the gene matches leave 10 bases of the junction unaccounted for. The CDR3 goes from the cysteine to the phenylalanine over 17 residues. Solely the CDR3 DNA is kept, with 51 bases framed from the first base. TCRbeta CDR3 regions were amplified from genomic DNA using the immunoSEQ Assay, a bias-controlled multiplex PCR. The authors' pipeline ran thus. The number of nucleated cells in each sample was estimated from the amplification of reference gene primers within the assay. To quantify the absolute abundance of each unique TCRbeta CDR3 rearrangement, sequence reads were collapsed and filtered. For each sample, productive Simpson clonality was calculated by taking the square root of Simpson's diversity index across productive rearrangements. TCRdb retrieved this table from immuneACCESS and kept in-frame rearrangements only. Not all clones are present; in checked studies, unresolved V genes account for under half, and no reason is known for the remainder. V, J and clone size are taken as reported in that table, and D and trimming were inferred from the DNA itself. The sample table contains about half a million clones; only one count was recorded for approximately 85% of them. The ten biggest clones cover about 3% of the sample.

The rearrangement joined TRBV11-2 to TRBJ2-2, with 7 central nucleotides matching TRBD1. Sequencing was performed on peripheral blood. The clonotype originates from a human donor in a cohort sampled during active COVID-19. The base sequence is TGTGCCAGCAGCTTAGAGACAGGGTGGGGTCACGCCGGGGAGCTGTTTTTT. Translation gives CASSLETGWGHAGELFF.